These 17 T cell receptor beta chains share one sample of origin, sequenced in a study of T-cell memory formation after mild COVID-19. TCRdb passed the 5' RACE reads through MiXCR, listing each CDR3 protein once. The table includes about 400,000 distinct CDR3 sequences, roughly 18% detected once. The material sequenced was PBMCs or a T cell subset sorted from them (not recorded which). The receptor set was obtained from a man aged 18 to 30 who had mild COVID-19 (a few samples of this study predate the infection). Cell type and time point are not known.

V usage is TRBV7-9 and J usage is TRBJ1-1; D uncertain. V was clipped by 5 bases and J by 7 bases, with 8 bases between them. Germline-derived CDR1 and CDR2 are SEHNR and FQNEAQ (reference sequence). The CDR3 has 11 amino acids. The CDR3 region is CASSTTNEAFF. DNA for the CDR3: TGTGCCAGCAGCACGACAAATGAAGCTTTCTTT.

This clonotype was detected only a few times. The genes are TRBV20-1 and TRBJ1-5, with 7 bases fitting TRBD1. This CDR3 has 14 amino acids. Germline V gene data show CDR1 as DFQATT and CDR2 as SNEGSKA (reference sequence). J was trimmed by 5 bases and V by 4 bases; bases with no gene match: 8. In DNA, the CDR3 is TGCAGTGCTACCGCCGGGACAGCCGATCAGCCCCAGCATTTT. It is translated as CSATAGTADQPQHF.

Many counts were recorded for this clonotype. The chain uses TRBV20-1 and TRBJ1-1, with TRBD1 matching 9 bases. Losses at the gene ends were 5 bases for V and 3 bases for J; bases not matched to a gene: 10. CDR3 size: 15 residues. Germline CDR1 and CDR2: DFQATT and SNEGSKA (reference sequence). The CDR3 nucleotides read TGCAGTGCTTTGACAGGGGGAAATTTAGACACTGAAGCTTTCTTT. It specifies CSALTGGNLDTEAFF.

This chain joins TRBV4-3 and TRBJ1-2; D unclear. Germline CDR1 reads LGHNA; CDR2 reads YSLEER. The CDR3 is made up of 14 amino acids. V gave up 0 bases and J gave up 8 bases, with 13 bases separating them. CDR3 in DNA: TGCGCCAGCAGCCAAGACGTCCGTGGGCGAGGCTACACCTTC. Protein: CASSQDVRGRGYTF.

The chain joins TRBV28 to TRBJ1-2; tentatively, D is TRBD1 (5 bases). The germline V gene has CDR1 MDHEN and CDR2 SYDVKM. V was pared by 11 bases and J by 4 bases, with 17 bases between. There are 13 residues in the CDR3. CDR3 DNA sequence: TGTGCCGCCCAGGGTCCCCTACTCTATGGCTACACCTTC. This encodes CAAQGPLLYGYTF.

This clonotype was seen a few times. The V and J genes are TRBV7-2 and TRBJ1-3; 10 nucleotides agree with TRBD1. Trimming took 1 base from V and 2 from J; bases not matched to a gene: 8. The CDR3 covers 18 residues. The germline CDR1 and CDR2 sequences are SGHTA and FQGNSA. The CDR3 DNA follows: TGTGCCAGCAGCTTAGGACAGGGGGCGTTTGACACTGGAAACACCATATATTTT. Residues: CASSLGQGAFDTGNTIYF. The whole variable domain, remainder taken from reference TRBV7-2 and TRBJ1-3, is GAGVSQSPSNKVTEKGKDVELRCDPISGHTALYWYRQSLGQGLEFLIYFQGNSAPDKSGLPSDRFSAERTGGSVSTLTIQRTQQEDSAVYLCASSLGQGAFDTGNTIYFGEGSWLTVV.

A few counts support this clonotype. V gene TRBV7-9 combines with J gene TRBJ2-3; D gene unclear. Germline V lookup: CDR1 SEHNR, CDR2 FQNEAQ (reference sequence). Between the trimmed V and J ends, which lost 2 bases and 14 bases, there was a span of 17 bases. This CDR3 spans 13 amino acids. The CDR3 region is CASSLIQAPVLYF. CDR3 DNA sequence: TGTGCCAGCAGCTTAATCCAGGCCCCTGTTTTGTATTTT.

The chain uses TRBV6-5 and TRBJ2-7, with D uncertain. CDR3 size: 14 residues. Germline CDR1 reads MNHEY; CDR2 reads SVGAGI. Trimming took off 2 bases at V and 7 bases at J, with 15 bases between the two ends. DNA for the CDR3: TGTGCCAGCAGTTACGCGAGACACTCAAAAGAGCAGTACGTC. This sequence encodes CASSYARHSKEQYV.

The chain combines TRBV20-1 with TRBJ2-3; 10 bases agree with TRBD2. CDR1 is DFQATT and CDR2 is SNEGSKA in the germline V gene (reference sequence). The CDR3 contains 13 residues. V was pared by 8 bases and J by 1 base, with 3 bases of the junction left unmatched. The CDR3 protein is CSPTSGGTDTQYF. The CDR3 nucleotides read TGCAGTCCTACTAGCGGGGGCACAGATACGCAGTATTTT.

The gene calls are TRBV5-1 and TRBJ2-2, with TRBD2 identical over 8 bases. Germline V gene data show CDR1 as SGHRS and CDR2 as YFSETQ. The CDR3 runs to 16 residues. V lost 3 bases and J lost 5; bases outside the gene matches: 9. CDR3 bases: TGCGCCAGCAGCTCACCTTCGGGACTAGTGACCGGGGAGCTGTTTTTT. Amino acids: CASSSPSGLVTGELFF.

This chain connects TRBV5-1 to TRBJ1-1; TRBD1 might be the D (5 bases). V was shortened by 3 bases and J by 1 base, with 10 bases between the two germline ends. The CDR3 length is 14 residues. Germline assignment: CDR1 SGHRS and CDR2 YFSETQ. The CDR3 bases are TGCGCCAGCAGCTACGGGACGGCGAACACTGAAGCTTTCTTT. It is translated as CASSYGTANTEAFF.

The sample holds a few counts of this clonotype. The CDR3 sequence: CASSFEGAGTDTQYF. The CDR3 DNA reads TGTGCCAGCAGCTTTGAGGGGGCCGGCACAGATACGCAGTATTTT. The V and J genes are TRBV7-6 and TRBJ2-3; 7 nucleotides align to TRBD1. Germline CDR1 SGHVS, CDR2 FNYEAQ. V lost 3 bases, J lost 1 base, and 4 bases stayed unmatched. CDR3 size: 15 residues.

This rearrangement joins TRBV12-3 or TRBV12-4 to TRBJ2-3, with 9 bases matching TRBD2. The CDR3 runs to 14 residues. With 2 bases clipped from V and 7 bases from J, the junction kept 4 bases outside the gene matches. The CDR3 nucleotides are TGTGCCAGCAGTTTAAGCGGGGGGTATAATACGCAGTATTTT. Translation gives CASSLSGGYNTQYF.

V usage is TRBV9 and J usage is TRBJ2-5; a weak D match, TRBD1 (6 bases). Trimming shortened V by 4 bases and J by 4 bases, and 20 bases separated the two germline ends. The CDR3 is made up of 16 amino acids. Germline CDR1 reads SGDLS; CDR2 reads YYNGEE. The CDR3 reads CASSPTAGVQGETQYF. CDR3 in DNA: TGTGCCAGCAGCCCAACCGCAGGGGTTCAAGGAGAGACCCAGTACTTC.

The chain recombines TRBV20-1 with TRBJ1-1; no clear D. The germline CDR1 and CDR2 sequences are DFQATT and SNEGSKA (reference sequence). Trimming pared 2 bases from V and 11 bases from J, leaving 9 bases between. The CDR3 loop spans 10 amino acids. The CDR3: CSARSFAAFF. The CDR3 DNA sequence: TGCAGTGCTAGAAGCTTCGCGGCTTTCTTT.

This chain uses TRBV4-3 with TRBJ1-6; possible D gene TRBD1, 5 bases. V dropped 3 bases and J dropped 6 bases, with 15 bases sitting between them. CDR1 is LGHNA and CDR2 is YSLEER in the germline V gene. CDR3 length: 16 amino acids. The CDR3 reads CASSQNPSGANSPLHF. CDR3 bases: TGCGCCAGCAGCCAGAATCCTAGCGGGGCTAATTCACCCCTCCACTTT.

The V gene is TRBV5-1, the J gene TRBJ1-1, with 10 bases aligning to TRBD1. The CDR3 extends over 18 amino acids. Germline V gives CDR1 SGHRS, CDR2 YFSETQ. Trimming at V came to 3 bases and at J to 0 bases, leaving 11 bases not matched to a gene. CDR3 protein: CASSSLDRDRGLNTEAFF. The CDR3 bases are TGCGCCAGCAGCTCATTAGATCGGGACAGGGGACTGAACACTGAAGCTTTCTTT.